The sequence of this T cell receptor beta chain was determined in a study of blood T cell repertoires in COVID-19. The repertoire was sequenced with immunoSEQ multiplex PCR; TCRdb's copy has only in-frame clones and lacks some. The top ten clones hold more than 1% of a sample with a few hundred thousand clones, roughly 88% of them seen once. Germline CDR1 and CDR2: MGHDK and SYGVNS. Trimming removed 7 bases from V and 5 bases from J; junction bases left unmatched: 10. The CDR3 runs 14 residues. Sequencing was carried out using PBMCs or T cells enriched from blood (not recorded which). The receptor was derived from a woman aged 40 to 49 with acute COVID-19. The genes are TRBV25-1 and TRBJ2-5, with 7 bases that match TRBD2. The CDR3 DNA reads TGTGCCAGCATGGCGGGAGCGGTCCGGGAGACCCAGTACTTC. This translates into CASMAGAVRETQYF. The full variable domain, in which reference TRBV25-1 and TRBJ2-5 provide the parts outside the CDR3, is EADIYQTPRYLVIGTGKKITLECSQTMGHDKMYWYQQDPGMELHLIHYSYGVNSTEKGDLSSESTVSRIRTEHFPLTLESARPSHTSQYLCASMAGAVRETQYFGPGTRLLVL.